This T cell receptor (beta chain) was obtained from a study of blood T cell repertoires in COVID-19. Study details: The samples span acute and convalescent COVID-19 from the United States, Italy and Spain.

The germline CDR1 and CDR2 sequences are SQVTM and ANQGSEA. The V and J ends lost 4 bases and 6 bases respectively, with 10 bases between them. The CDR3 contains 12 residues. The age range of participants was about 18 to 95 years, with residence in under 30 US areas. Clinical history reported by participants formed the basis on which cohorts were assigned. Assay: immunoSEQ multiplex PCR; the TCRdb copy retains only in-frame clones and omits some. Seen here are 300,000 to 400,000 clones, 80% to 90% observed once, and the top ten hold roughly 4%. The clonotype was recovered from a woman between 35 and 50 years old with acute COVID-19. This sequence joins TRBV29-1 and TRBJ2-1; maybe TRBD1 (6 bases). Sequencing used PBMCs or T cells enriched from blood (not recorded which). Here the CDR3 reads CSVGDRPNEQFF. The CDR3 DNA is TGCAGCGTTGGAGACAGGCCCAATGAGCAGTTCTTC.